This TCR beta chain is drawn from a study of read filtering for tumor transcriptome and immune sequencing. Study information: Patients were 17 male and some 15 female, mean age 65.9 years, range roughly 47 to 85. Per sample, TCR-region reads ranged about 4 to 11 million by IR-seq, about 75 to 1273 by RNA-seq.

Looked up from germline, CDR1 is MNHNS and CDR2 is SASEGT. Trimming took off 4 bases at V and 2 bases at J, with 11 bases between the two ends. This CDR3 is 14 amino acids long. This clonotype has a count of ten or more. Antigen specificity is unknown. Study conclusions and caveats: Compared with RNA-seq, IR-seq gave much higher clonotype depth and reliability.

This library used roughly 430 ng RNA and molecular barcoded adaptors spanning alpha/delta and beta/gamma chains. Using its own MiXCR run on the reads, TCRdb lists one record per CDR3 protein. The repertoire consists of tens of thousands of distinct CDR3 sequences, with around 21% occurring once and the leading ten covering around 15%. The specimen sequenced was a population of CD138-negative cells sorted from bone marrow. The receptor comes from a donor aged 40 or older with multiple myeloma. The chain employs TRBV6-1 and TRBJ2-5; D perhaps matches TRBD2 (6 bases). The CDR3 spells CASSGGERQETQYF. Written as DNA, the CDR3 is TGTGCCAGCAGTGGGGGGGAGAGACAAGAGACCCAGTACTTC.